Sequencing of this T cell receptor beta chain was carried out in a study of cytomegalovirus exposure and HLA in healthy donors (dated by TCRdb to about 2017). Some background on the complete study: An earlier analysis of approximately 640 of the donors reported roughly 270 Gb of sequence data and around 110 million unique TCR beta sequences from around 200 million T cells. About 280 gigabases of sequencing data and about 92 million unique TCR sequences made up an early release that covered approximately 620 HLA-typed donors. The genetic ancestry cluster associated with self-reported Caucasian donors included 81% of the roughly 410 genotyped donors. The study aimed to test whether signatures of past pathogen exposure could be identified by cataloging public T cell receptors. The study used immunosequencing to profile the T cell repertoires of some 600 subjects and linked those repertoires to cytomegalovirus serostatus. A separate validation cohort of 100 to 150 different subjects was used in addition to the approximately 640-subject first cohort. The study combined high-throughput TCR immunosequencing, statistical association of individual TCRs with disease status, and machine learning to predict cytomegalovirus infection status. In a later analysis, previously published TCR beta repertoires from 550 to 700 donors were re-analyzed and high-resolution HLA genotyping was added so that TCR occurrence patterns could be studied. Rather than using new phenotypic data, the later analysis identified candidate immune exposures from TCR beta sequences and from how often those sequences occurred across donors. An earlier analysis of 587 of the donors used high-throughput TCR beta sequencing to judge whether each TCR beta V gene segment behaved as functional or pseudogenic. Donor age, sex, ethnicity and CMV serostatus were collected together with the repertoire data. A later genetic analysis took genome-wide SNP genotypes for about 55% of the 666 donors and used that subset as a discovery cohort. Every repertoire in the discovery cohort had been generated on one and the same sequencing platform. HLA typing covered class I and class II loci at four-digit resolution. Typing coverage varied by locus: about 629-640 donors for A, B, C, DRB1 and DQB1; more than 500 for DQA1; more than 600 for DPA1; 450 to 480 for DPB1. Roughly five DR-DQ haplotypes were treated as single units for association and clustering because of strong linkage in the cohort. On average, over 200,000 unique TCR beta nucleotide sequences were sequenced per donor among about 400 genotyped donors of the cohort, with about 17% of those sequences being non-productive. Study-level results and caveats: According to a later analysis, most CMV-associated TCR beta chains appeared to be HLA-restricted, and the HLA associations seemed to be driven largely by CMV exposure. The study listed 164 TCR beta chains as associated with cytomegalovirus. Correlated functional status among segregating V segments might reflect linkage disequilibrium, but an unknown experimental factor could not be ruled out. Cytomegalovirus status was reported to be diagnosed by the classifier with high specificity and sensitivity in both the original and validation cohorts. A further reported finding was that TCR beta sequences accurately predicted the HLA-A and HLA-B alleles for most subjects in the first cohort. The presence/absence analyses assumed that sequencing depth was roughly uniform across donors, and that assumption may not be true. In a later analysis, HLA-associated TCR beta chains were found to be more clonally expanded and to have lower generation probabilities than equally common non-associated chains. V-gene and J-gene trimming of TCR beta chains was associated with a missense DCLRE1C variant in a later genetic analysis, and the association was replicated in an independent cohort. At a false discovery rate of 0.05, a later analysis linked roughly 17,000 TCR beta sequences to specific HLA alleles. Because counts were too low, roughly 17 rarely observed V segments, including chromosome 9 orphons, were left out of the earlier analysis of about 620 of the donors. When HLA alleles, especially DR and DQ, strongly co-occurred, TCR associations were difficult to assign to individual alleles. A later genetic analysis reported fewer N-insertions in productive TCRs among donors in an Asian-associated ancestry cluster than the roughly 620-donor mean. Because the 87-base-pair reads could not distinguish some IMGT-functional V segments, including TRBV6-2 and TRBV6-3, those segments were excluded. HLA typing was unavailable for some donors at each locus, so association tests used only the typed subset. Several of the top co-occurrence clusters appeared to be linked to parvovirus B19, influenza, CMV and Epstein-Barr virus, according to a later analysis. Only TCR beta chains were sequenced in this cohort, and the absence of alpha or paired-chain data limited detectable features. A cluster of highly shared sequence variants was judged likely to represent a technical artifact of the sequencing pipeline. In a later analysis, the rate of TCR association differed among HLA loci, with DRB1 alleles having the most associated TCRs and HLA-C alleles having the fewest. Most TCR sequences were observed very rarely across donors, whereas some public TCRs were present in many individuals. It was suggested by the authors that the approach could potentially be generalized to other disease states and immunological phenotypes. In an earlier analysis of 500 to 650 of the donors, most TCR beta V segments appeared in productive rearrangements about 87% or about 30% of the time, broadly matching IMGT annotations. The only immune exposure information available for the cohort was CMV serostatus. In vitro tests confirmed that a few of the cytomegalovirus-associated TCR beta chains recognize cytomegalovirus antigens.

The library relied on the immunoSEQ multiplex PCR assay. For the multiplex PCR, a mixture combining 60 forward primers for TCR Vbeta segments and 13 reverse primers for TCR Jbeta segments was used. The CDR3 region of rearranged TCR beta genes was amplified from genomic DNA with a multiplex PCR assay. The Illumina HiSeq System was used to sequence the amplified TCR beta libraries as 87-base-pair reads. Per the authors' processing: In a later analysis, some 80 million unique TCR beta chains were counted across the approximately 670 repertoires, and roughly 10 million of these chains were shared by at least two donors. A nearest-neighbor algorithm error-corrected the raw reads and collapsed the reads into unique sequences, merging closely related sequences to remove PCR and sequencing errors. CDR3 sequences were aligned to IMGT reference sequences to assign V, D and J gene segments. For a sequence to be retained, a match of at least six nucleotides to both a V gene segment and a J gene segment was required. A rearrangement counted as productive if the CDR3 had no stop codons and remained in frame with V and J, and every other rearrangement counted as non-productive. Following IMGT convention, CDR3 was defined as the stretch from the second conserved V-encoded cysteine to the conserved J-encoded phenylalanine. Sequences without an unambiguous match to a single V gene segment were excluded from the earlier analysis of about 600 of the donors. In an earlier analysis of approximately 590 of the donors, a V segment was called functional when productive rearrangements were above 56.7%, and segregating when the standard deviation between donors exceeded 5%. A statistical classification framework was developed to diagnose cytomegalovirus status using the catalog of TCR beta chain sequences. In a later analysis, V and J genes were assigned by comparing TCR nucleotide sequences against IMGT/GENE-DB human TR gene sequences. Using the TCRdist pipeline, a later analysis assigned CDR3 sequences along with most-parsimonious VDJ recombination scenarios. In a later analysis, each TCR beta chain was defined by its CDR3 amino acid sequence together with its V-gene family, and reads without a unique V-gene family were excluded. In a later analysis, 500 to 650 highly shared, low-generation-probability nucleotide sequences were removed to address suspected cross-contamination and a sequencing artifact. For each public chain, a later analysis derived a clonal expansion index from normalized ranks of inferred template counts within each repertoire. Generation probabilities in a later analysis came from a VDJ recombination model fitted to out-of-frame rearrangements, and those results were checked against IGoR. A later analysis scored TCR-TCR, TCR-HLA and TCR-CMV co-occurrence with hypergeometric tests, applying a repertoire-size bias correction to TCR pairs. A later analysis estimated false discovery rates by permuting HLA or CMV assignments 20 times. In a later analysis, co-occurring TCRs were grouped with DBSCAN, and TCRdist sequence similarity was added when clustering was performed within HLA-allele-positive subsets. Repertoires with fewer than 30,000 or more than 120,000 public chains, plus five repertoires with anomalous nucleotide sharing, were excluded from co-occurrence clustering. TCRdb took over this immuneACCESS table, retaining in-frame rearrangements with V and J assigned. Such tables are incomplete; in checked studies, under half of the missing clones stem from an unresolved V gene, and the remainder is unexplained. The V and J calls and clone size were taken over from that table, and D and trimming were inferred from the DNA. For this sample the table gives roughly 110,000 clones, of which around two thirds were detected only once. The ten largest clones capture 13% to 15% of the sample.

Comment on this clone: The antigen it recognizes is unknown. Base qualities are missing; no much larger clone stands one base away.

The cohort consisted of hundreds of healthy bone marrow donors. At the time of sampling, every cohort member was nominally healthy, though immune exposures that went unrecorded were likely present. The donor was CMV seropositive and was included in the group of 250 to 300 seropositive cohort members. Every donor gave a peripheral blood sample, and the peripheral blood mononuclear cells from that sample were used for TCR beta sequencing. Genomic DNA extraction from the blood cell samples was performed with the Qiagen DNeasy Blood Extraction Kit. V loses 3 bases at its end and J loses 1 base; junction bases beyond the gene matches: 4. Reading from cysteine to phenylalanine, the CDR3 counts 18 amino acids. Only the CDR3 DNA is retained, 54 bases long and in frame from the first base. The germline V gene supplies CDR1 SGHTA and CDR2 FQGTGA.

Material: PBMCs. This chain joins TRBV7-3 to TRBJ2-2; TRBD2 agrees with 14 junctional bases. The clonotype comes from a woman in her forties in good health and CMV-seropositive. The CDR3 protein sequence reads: CASSFRTSGGLNTGELFF. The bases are TGTGCCAGCAGCTTCCGGACTAGCGGGGGGCTGAACACCGGGGAGCTGTTTTTT.